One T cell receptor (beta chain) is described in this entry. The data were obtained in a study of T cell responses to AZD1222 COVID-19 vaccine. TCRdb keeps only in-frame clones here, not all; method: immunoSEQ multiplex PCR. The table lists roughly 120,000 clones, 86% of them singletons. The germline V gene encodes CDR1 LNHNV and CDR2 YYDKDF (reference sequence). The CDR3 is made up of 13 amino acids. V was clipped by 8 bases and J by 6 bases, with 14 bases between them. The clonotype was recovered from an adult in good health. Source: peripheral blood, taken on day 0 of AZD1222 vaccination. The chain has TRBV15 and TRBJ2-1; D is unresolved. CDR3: CATYTETSNEQFF. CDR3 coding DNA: TGTGCCACCTATACGGAGACATCCAATGAGCAGTTCTTC.